The rows below give T cell receptor beta chains drawn from one sample of a study of blood T cell repertoires in COVID-19. Sequencing was performed with immunoSEQ multiplex PCR; in TCRdb, only in-frame clones are kept and a portion is missing. In the table there are around 140,000 clones, 84% of which are singletons. Sequenced material: PBMCs or T cells enriched from blood (not recorded which). Receptors were obtained from a woman aged 45-59 years with acute COVID-19. CDR3s include the opening cysteine and the closing phenylalanine or tryptophan. The D gene is left open where the match is weak. Where a row states a size, it is once, few, many or the class of an expanded clone; other rows omit it.

D gene,J gene,clone size,V gene,CDR3 DNA,CDR3 protein
.,TRBJ2-1,.,TRBV5-1,TGCGCCAGCAGCTCAGCGGTGACGGCCGACAATGAGCAGTTCTTC,CASSSAVTADNEQFF
TRBD2,TRBJ2-1,.,TRBV5-6,TGTGCCAGCAGCTTGGACAGTAGCGGGAGTGATGAGCAGTTCTTC,CASSLDSSGSDEQFF
TRBD1,TRBJ2-3,.,TRBV6-2/TRBV6-3,TGTGCCAGCAGTATGACAGGGGGCAGAGATACGCAGTATTTT,CASSMTGGRDTQYF
.,TRBJ2-3,few,TRBV5-4,TGTGCCAGCAGACCACCAGGGGGGCAGATTAGCACAGATACGCAGTATTTT,CASRPPGGQISTDTQYF
.,TRBJ2-1,.,TRBV12-3/TRBV12-4,TGTGCCAGCAGCTTCGGACAACTTGAGCAGTTCTTC,CASSFGQLEQFF
TRBD2,TRBJ2-1,.,TRBV9,TGTGCCAGCAGCGTAGTTAGCGGGAATTACAATGAGCAGTTCTTC,CASSVVSGNYNEQFF
TRBD2,TRBJ2-1,.,TRBV29-1,TGCAGCGTTGACACTAGCGGGATCTACAATGAGCAGTTCTTC,CSVDTSGIYNEQFF
.,TRBJ2-2,.,TRBV4-2,TGTGCCAGCAGCCAGGATACCGGGACTTTGAACACCGGGGAGCTGTTTTTT,CASSQDTGTLNTGELFF
TRBD1,TRBJ1-1,.,TRBV18,TGTGCCAGCTCAAGGAGGGGACAGCTGAACACTGAAGCTTTCTTT,CASSRRGQLNTEAFF
.,TRBJ2-1,.,TRBV4-1,TGCGCCAGCAGCCTTACGGGTTTGTACAATGAGCAGTTCTTC,CASSLTGLYNEQFF
.,TRBJ2-7,.,TRBV12-3/TRBV12-4,TGTGCCAGCAGTGGCCTGGTTGGGGGGGAGCAGTACTTC,CASSGLVGGEQYF
.,TRBJ1-4,.,TRBV13,TGTGCCAGCAGCAAGTCGGTTGAAAAACTGTTTTTT,CASSKSVEKLFF
.,TRBJ2-6,.,TRBV1,TGCACCAGCAGCCAACCGAGACAGAAACATTCTGGGGCCAACGTCCTGACTTTC,CTSSQPRQKHSGANVLTF
.,TRBJ2-1,.,TRBV19,TGTGCCAGTAGTACGACAGGCGTGAGGGAGCAGTTCTTC,CASSTTGVREQFF
.,TRBJ2-1,.,TRBV7-8,TGTGCCAGCAGCGTAGGATGGAGGACGGGAGCCTACAATGAGCAGTTCTTC,CASSVGWRTGAYNEQFF
TRBD1,TRBJ1-1,.,TRBV2,TGTGCCAGCAGGGGACAGGGAAGGGGGTACACTGAAGCTTTCTTT,CASRGQGRGYTEAFF
.,TRBJ1-3,few,TRBV7-2,TGTGCCAGCAGCTTACTGGCAACAATTATCTCTGGAAACACCATATATTTT,CASSLLATIISGNTIYF
.,TRBJ1-2,.,TRBV12-3/TRBV12-4,TGTGCCAGCAGTCAACAGGACGTCTATGGCTACACCTTC,CASSQQDVYGYTF
TRBD2,TRBJ2-1,once,TRBV24-1,TGTGCCACCAGTGACACAGCGGGAGTAGGCCTTTCCTACAATGAGCAGTTCTTC,CATSDTAGVGLSYNEQFF
TRBD1,TRBJ2-1,.,TRBV6-5,TGTGCCAGCACCATGACAGGGGTGAATGAGCAGTTCTTC,CASTMTGVNEQFF
.,TRBJ1-2,.,TRBV7-2,TGTGCCAGCAGCTTAGCGACAATAGATGGCTACACCTTC,CASSLATIDGYTF
TRBD1,TRBJ2-7,.,TRBV6-1,TGTGCCAGCACCGCCGGGCAGGGGGCTCGGGAGCAGTACTTC,CASTAGQGAREQYF
TRBD2,TRBJ2-1,.,TRBV2,TGTGCCAGCAGTTCGAGTAGCGGGGCCTACAATGAGCAGTTCTTC,CASSSSSGAYNEQFF
.,TRBJ1-1,.,TRBV29-1,TGCAGCACAGGACAGCAAGCCCACACTGAAGCTTTCTTT,CSTGQQAHTEAFF
TRBD1,TRBJ1-2,.,TRBV7-2,TGTGCCAGCAGGGGACAGGTTCGGTATGGCTACACCTTC,CASRGQVRYGYTF
TRBD1,TRBJ1-1,.,TRBV5-8,TGTGCCAGCAGCGAAGGGGGCCGAGGAGACACTGAAGCTTTCTTT,CASSEGGRGDTEAFF
.,TRBJ1-2,once,TRBV7-8,TGTGCCAGCAGCTTAAGGGGAAAAGAAGGCTACACCTTC,CASSLRGKEGYTF
.,TRBJ2-1,.,TRBV2,TGTGCCAGCCTACTGGGAGTTGAGCAGTTCTTC,CASLLGVEQFF
.,TRBJ2-3,.,TRBV9,TGTGCCAGCAGCCCTTCCCCCAGCGGCACAGATACGCAGTATTTT,CASSPSPSGTDTQYF
TRBD1,TRBJ1-2,.,TRBV18,TGTGCCAGTGGGGCAGGGGGCGACTATGGCTACACCTTC,CASGAGGDYGYTF
.,TRBJ2-3,once,TRBV28,TGTGCCAGCAGTCCCCGCCTTGAGGATACGCAGTATTTT,CASSPRLEDTQYF
.,TRBJ2-1,.,TRBV2,TGTGCCAGCCATCGGCAGGTAAACAATGAGCAGTTCTTC,CASHRQVNNEQFF
TRBD2,TRBJ2-7,.,TRBV10-3,TGTGCCATCAGTGGTCGTCTAGCGGGAACCCCTCCCCACGAGCAGTACTTC,CAISGRLAGTPPHEQYF
TRBD1,TRBJ1-2,.,TRBV5-1,TGCGCCAGCAGCTCGACAGGGGATACCTATGGCTACACCTTC,CASSSTGDTYGYTF
TRBD2,TRBJ2-1,.,TRBV7-9,TGTGCCAGCAGCTCGACGACTAGCGGGAATCGTCTTGAGCAGTTCTTC,CASSSTTSGNRLEQFF
.,TRBJ2-7,once,TRBV24-1,TGTGCCACCAGTGATCCCTTCCGCGGAACCTACGAGCAGTACTTC,CATSDPFRGTYEQYF
TRBD1,TRBJ2-2,.,TRBV19,TGTGCCAGTAGTACCAGACAGGGGGCCTACACCGGGGAGCTGTTTTTT,CASSTRQGAYTGELFF
.,TRBJ1-2,.,TRBV7-9,TGTGCCAGCAGCTTAGATTCAGGGTATGGCTACACCTTC,CASSLDSGYGYTF
.,TRBJ2-5,.,TRBV7-8,TGTGCCAGCAGCACAGGGGGAGGGCAAGAGACCCAGTACTTC,CASSTGGGQETQYF
TRBD1,TRBJ1-5,.,TRBV23-1,TGCGCCAGCAGTCAATCTGATCCGGGACAGGGTATCAGGAGCAATCAGCCCCAGCATTTT,CASSQSDPGQGIRSNQPQHF
.,TRBJ2-7,few,TRBV24-1,TGTGCCACCGGAGAGACTACCCCCTACGAGCAGTACTTC,CATGETTPYEQYF
.,TRBJ2-7,.,TRBV28,TGTGCCAGCAGTTTTCCAGGGGCCAGGCGCTTCTACGAGCAGTACTTC,CASSFPGARRFYEQYF
.,TRBJ2-1,.,TRBV4-2,TGTGCCAGCAGCCAAGATAGAAGCTTCCGAAATAACAATGAGCAGTTCTTC,CASSQDRSFRNNNEQFF
.,TRBJ1-1,.,TRBV28,TGTGCCAGCTGGACAACACTGAACACTGAAGCTTTCTTT,CASWTTLNTEAFF
TRBD1,TRBJ2-1,few,TRBV4-1,TGCGCCAGCAGGGACAGGGGAGGACGGGTGGCCTACAATGAGCAGTTCTTC,CASRDRGGRVAYNEQFF
TRBD1,TRBJ2-3,.,TRBV5-6,TGTGCCAGCAGCTTTAGACAGGGAAGAACAGATACGCAGTATTTT,CASSFRQGRTDTQYF
.,TRBJ1-2,.,TRBV19,TGTGCCAGTAGCAGACAGGCTTATGGCTACACCTTC,CASSRQAYGYTF
TRBD2,TRBJ2-3,.,TRBV20-1,TGCAGTGCTAGTCCCGGACTAGCGGGAGGAACAGATACGCAGTATTTT,CSASPGLAGGTDTQYF
TRBD1,TRBJ1-1,.,TRBV11-3,TGTGCCAGCAGCTTAGGGACAGGAATGAACACTGAAGCTTTCTTT,CASSLGTGMNTEAFF
.,TRBJ1-5,.,TRBV19,TGTGCCAGTAGTGTCCAGGGTAATCAGCCCCAGCATTTT,CASSVQGNQPQHF
.,TRBJ2-3,.,TRBV5-1,TGCGCCAGCAGCTTCAGTAGCGGAGGGGTCACAGATACGCAGTATTTT,CASSFSSGGVTDTQYF
.,TRBJ2-6,.,TRBV19,TGTGCCAGTAGTTCGGTGGGACTTTCGGGGGCCAACGTCCTGACTTTC,CASSSVGLSGANVLTF
.,TRBJ1-1,once,TRBV19,TGTGCCAGTAGTATAGGTACGGTCAAAGCTTTCTTT,CASSIGTVKAFF